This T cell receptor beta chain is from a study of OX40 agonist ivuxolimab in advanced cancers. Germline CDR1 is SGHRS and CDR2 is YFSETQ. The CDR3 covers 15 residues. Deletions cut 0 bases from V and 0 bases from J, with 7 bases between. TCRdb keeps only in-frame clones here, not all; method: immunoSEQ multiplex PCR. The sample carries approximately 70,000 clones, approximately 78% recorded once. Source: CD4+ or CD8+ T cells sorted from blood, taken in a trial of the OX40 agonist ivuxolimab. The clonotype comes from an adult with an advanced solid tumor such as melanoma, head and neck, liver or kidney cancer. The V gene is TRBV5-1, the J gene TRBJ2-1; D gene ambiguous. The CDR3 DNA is TGCGCCAGCAGCTTGGATCCTACCTCCTACAATGAGCAGTTCTTC. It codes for CASSLDPTSYNEQFF.